The 14 T cell receptor beta chains given below trace back to one sample, sequenced in a study of PD-L1 blockade in urothelial cancer. Sequenced by immunoSEQ multiplex PCR; TCRdb stores in-frame clones only, minus some. The repertoire holds fewer than 130,000 clones, with roughly 88% as singletons. The specimen was PBMCs, collected around atezolizumab (anti-PD-L1) treatment. The receptors shown here come from a man aged 45-65 years with urothelial cancer.

The chain employs TRBV13 and TRBJ1-1; no firm D call. V was shortened by 1 base and J by 4 bases, with 10 bases between the two germline ends. Germline CDR1 and CDR2: PRHDT and FYEKMQ (reference sequence). CDR3 length: 14 residues. The CDR3: CASSLEVGGTEAFF. CDR3 nucleotides: TGTGCCAGCAGCTTAGAAGTAGGCGGCACTGAAGCTTTCTTT.

This rearrangement joins TRBV18 to TRBJ1-1; 7 positions match TRBD1. CDR1 and CDR2 from the germline V gene are KGHSH and LQKENI. The CDR3 runs to 14 residues. V shed 3 bases, J shed 6 bases, and the junction held 7 bases outside the gene matches. The CDR3 here is CASSPKGAGAEAFF. DNA for the CDR3: TGTGCCAGCTCACCCAAGGGGGCAGGCGCTGAAGCTTTCTTT.

The genes are TRBV30 and TRBJ2-7; no reliable D call. The CDR3 loop spans 13 amino acids. The V gene's germline CDR1 is GTSNPN and CDR2 SVGIG (reference sequence). Trimming removed 2 bases at V and 2 bases at J, with 10 bases between. In nucleotides, the CDR3 is TGTGCCTGGAGTCCCGGTTCGCCCTACGAGCAGTACTTC. Amino acid sequence: CAWSPGSPYEQYF.

This sequence joins TRBV19 and TRBJ2-7, with 14 bases aligning to TRBD2. With 5 bases clipped from V and 3 bases from J, the junction kept 6 bases outside the gene matches. This CDR3 has 16 residues. Germline values: CDR1 LNHDA, CDR2 SQIVND (reference sequence). CDR3 sequence: CASSLGLAGGIYEQYF. CDR3 DNA sequence: TGTGCCAGTAGTCTCGGACTAGCGGGAGGTATCTACGAGCAGTACTTC.

This clone was detected only a few times. Written as DNA, the CDR3 is TGTGCCAGCAGCTTAGGTGAGCGCTATGGCTACACCTTC. Encoded protein: CASSLGERYGYTF. The chain joins TRBV7-8 to TRBJ1-2, with D uncertain. The CDR3 length is 13 residues. In germline, CDR1 is SGHVS, CDR2 FQNEAQ. The V and J ends lost 1 base and 4 bases respectively, with 7 bases between them.

Here the CDR3 DNA reads TGTGCCAGTAGTTTGGCAGGGAGGACCTACGAGCAGTACTTC. Translating gives CASSLAGRTYEQYF. The chain employs TRBV19 and TRBJ2-7; TRBD2 might be the D (6 bases). Trimming left V 5 bases short and J 2 bases short, with 13 bases between. Per the germline V gene, CDR1 is LNHDA and CDR2 is SQIVND (reference sequence). The CDR3 spans 14 residues.

This clone was seen only a few times. This chain links TRBV19 with TRBJ1-6, with 7 bases lining up with TRBD1. Germline values: CDR1 LNHDA, CDR2 SQIVND (reference sequence). This CDR3 region has 16 residues. The J segment lost 6 bases and the V segment lost 5 bases, leaving 10 bases of the junction unmatched. In DNA, the CDR3 is TGTGCCAGTAGTTTACAGGGGATCGGCGGTAATTCACCCCTCCACTTT. Translation gives CASSLQGIGGNSPLHF.

The rearrangement uses TRBV28 and TRBJ2-5; 8 bases align to TRBD1. CDR1 is MDHEN and CDR2 is SYDVKM in the germline V gene. The CDR3 loop spans 14 amino acids. The J segment lost 5 bases and the V segment lost 6 bases, leaving 8 bases of the junction unmatched. CDR3 in DNA: TGTGCCAGCAGAGGACAGGGCCGTTCCGAGACCCAGTACTTC. Translation gives CASRGQGRSETQYF.

The CDR3 DNA reads TGTGCCAGCAGTTTGCTGGCCAACCCCTACGAGCAGTACTTC. Protein sequence: CASSLLANPYEQYF. J is TRBJ2-7 and V is TRBV11-2, with D unresolved. The CDR3 is 14 residues long. Germline V gene data show CDR1 as SGHAT and CDR2 as FQNNGV. Trimming shortened V by 6 bases and J by 2 bases, and 14 bases separated the two germline ends.

CDR3 sequence: CASSRTGGWGGYTF. In DNA, the CDR3 is TGTGCCAGCAGTCGAACAGGGGGCTGGGGAGGCTACACCTTC. This chain uses TRBV27 with TRBJ1-2; 9 bases align to TRBD1. The germline V gene encodes CDR1 MNHEY and CDR2 SMNVEV (reference sequence). The CDR3 length is 14 residues. Trimming at V came to 5 bases and at J to 8 bases, leaving 9 bases not matched to a gene.

The gene calls are TRBV7-3 and TRBJ2-1; possibly TRBD2 for D (5 bases). V lost 4 bases, J lost 2 bases, and 9 bases lay in between. CDR1 SGHTA and CDR2 FQGTGA come from the germline V gene. The CDR3 consists of 14 residues. Here the CDR3 DNA reads TGTGCCAGCAGCTACGGACTGCCCTACAATGAGCAGTTCTTC. This translates into CASSYGLPYNEQFF.

V gene TRBV27 combines with J gene TRBJ1-5, with TRBD1 matching over 10 bases. Losses at the gene ends were 4 bases for V and 0 bases for J; bases not matched to a gene: 6. The CDR3 consists of 17 residues. Germline-derived CDR1 and CDR2 are MNHEY and SMNVEV (reference sequence). As DNA, the CDR3 is TGTGCCAGCAGTTCGTTGGACAGGGGGTATAGCAATCAGCCCCAGCATTTT. It is translated as CASSSLDRGYSNQPQHF.

In this sample, this clone turned up many times. The gene calls are TRBV6-4 and TRBJ2-3; 11 nucleotides line up with TRBD2. The germline V gene has CDR1 MRHNA and CDR2 SNTAGT. The CDR3 is made up of 15 amino acids. V lost 6 bases, J lost 4 bases, and 6 bases stayed unmatched. The CDR3 sequence: CASSETSGKADTQYF. The CDR3 DNA reads as TGTGCCAGCAGCGAGACTAGCGGGAAAGCAGATACGCAGTATTTT.

The rearrangement uses TRBV27 and TRBJ2-7; 8 nucleotides align to TRBD1. In germline, CDR1 is MNHEY, CDR2 SMNVEV (reference sequence). The junction had 8 bases not matched to a gene; V was cut back by 3 bases and J by 7 bases. CDR3 length equals 14 residues. This CDR3 reads CASSLQGALGEQYF. CDR3 DNA: TGTGCCAGCAGTTTGCAGGGGGCTTTGGGGGAGCAGTACTTC.